These 13 T cell receptor beta chains share one sample of origin, sequenced in a study of blood T cells in healthy people across ages. A second PCR, run for roughly 7 to 12 cycles, used a sample-barcoded 5' primer plus a J-beta primer mix. MiXCR, applied by TCRdb to the 5' RACE reads, yields one record per CDR3 protein. The repertoire holds around 870,000 distinct CDR3 sequences, with about 30% as singletons. The sample taken for sequencing was blood. The receptor source for this set is a woman at least 80 years old in good health.

This rearrangement joins TRBV7-2 to TRBJ1-4, with 8 positions matching TRBD1. The CDR3 length is 14 residues. Germline V gene sequence: CDR1 SGHTA, CDR2 FQGNSA. Losses at the gene ends were 5 bases for V and 7 bases for J; bases not matched to a gene: 6. The CDR3 coding sequence is TGTGCCAGCAGCGCGGGGCAGGGGGCTGAAAAACTGTTTTTT. Residues: CASSAGQGAEKLFF.

The table lists this clonotype with a few counts. The chain links TRBV12-3 or TRBV12-4 to TRBJ1-4; no firm D call. This CDR3 is built from 15 residues. Trimming removed 7 bases from V and 0 bases from J, with 12 bases in between. CDR3 DNA: TGTGCCAGCAAACCGGCGAGGACAACTAATGAAAAACTGTTTTTT. This codes for CASKPARTTNEKLFF.

This clonotype was seen many times. V is TRBV30 and J is TRBJ2-3, with 8 bases that match TRBD1. The germline V gene has CDR1 GTSNPN and CDR2 SVGIG (reference sequence). The J segment lost 1 base and the V segment lost 4 bases, leaving 1 base of the junction unmatched. The length of the CDR3 is 13 residues. Here the CDR3 reads CAWTTGGTDTQYF. The DNA of the CDR3 is TGTGCCTGGACGACAGGGGGCACAGATACGCAGTATTTT.

There are many counts of this clonotype. CDR3 amino acids: CASSGQGSYEQYF. The DNA of the CDR3 is TGTGCCAGCAGCGGACAGGGATCCTACGAGCAGTACTTC. The V gene is TRBV27, the J gene TRBJ2-7, with 8 bases that match TRBD1. J lost 1 base, V lost 6 bases, and 2 bases had no gene match. The CDR3 runs to 13 residues. The germline CDR1 and CDR2 sequences are MNHEY and SMNVEV (reference sequence).

Remarks on this clonotype: Relative to the germline gene, one junction end is altered; a read error may explain this. The J gene is TRBJ1-5, the V gene TRBV6-5; tentatively, D is TRBD1 (5 bases). Germline assignment: CDR1 MNHEY and CDR2 SVGAGI. CDR3 length equals 14 residues. The CDR3 spells CASSPGTVNQPRHF. The CDR3 DNA is TGTGCCAGCAGTCCCGGGACCGTCAATCAGCCCCGGCATTTT.

This clonotype has only a few counts. J is TRBJ2-7 and V is TRBV28; D gene uncertain. The CDR3 has 13 amino acids. Between the trimmed V and J ends, which lost 3 bases and 3 bases, there was a span of 9 bases. Per the germline V gene, CDR1 is MDHEN and CDR2 is SYDVKM. The CDR3 loop reads CASSFPAFYEQYF. The CDR3 DNA reads TGTGCCAGCAGTTTCCCAGCCTTCTACGAGCAGTACTTC.

This clonotype was observed at least ten times. The gene calls are TRBV5-1 and TRBJ1-2; D call uncertain. The ends were cut back, 1 base at V and 2 bases at J, with 9 bases in the middle. The CDR3 consists of 14 residues. CDR1 and CDR2 (germline): SGHRS, YFSETQ. CDR3 amino acids: CASSLWEGNYGYTF. DNA of the CDR3: TGCGCCAGCAGCTTGTGGGAAGGGAACTATGGCTACACCTTC.

This clonotype was counted ten times or more. V usage is TRBV7-2 and J usage is TRBJ1-5; tentative D call: TRBD1 (6 bases). The germline V gene encodes CDR1 SGHTA and CDR2 FQGNSA. V lost 1 base and J 2 bases, leaving 12 bases between the germline ends. The CDR3 runs 16 residues. CDR3 sequence (DNA): TGTGCCAGCAGCTTAGGGGGGGGCAGGGGCAATCAGCCCCAGCATTTT. Translated: CASSLGGGRGNQPQHF.

On this clonotype: This could be a read error, since a much larger clone is one nucleotide away. This chain joins TRBV5-5 and TRBJ1-1; D call uncertain. The CDR3 has 15 amino acids. Germline V gives CDR1 SGHKS, CDR2 YYEKEE (reference sequence). The CDR3 region has the DNA TGTGCCAACAGCTTGGACGGGGTCATGAACACTGAAGCTTTCTTT. This encodes CANSLDGVMNTEAFF.

The gene calls are TRBV7-9 and TRBJ2-7, with 9 bases identical to TRBD2. V gave up 0 bases and J gave up 3 bases; unmatched junction bases: 3. Germline CDR1 SEHNR, CDR2 FQNEAQ (reference sequence). The CDR3 is 15 residues long. CDR3 in DNA: TGTGCCAGCAGCTTAGCGGCGGGGGGGATCTACGAGCAGTACTTC. It codes for CASSLAAGGIYEQYF.

The chain employs TRBV20-1 and TRBJ2-7; possible D gene TRBD2, 5 bases. The J call could be wrong; TRBJ2-5 is a better fit for the DNA end. The CDR3 sequence is 16 residues long. CDR1 is DFQATT and CDR2 is SNEGSKA in the germline V gene (reference sequence). The CDR3 DNA reads TGCAGTGCTAGTCTGACTACCTTTGGTGTTACGGAGACCCAGTACTTC. It specifies CSASLTTFGVTETQYF.

The V and J genes are TRBV29-1 and TRBJ2-7; the match to TRBD2 covers 14 bases. Germline values: CDR1 SQVTM, CDR2 ANQGSEA. Trimming took 3 bases from V and 5 from J; bases not matched to a gene: 3. CDR3 length: 14 amino acids. CDR3 DNA sequence: TGCAGCGTTGACGGACTAGCGGGAGGAGACGAGCAGTACTTC. It is translated as CSVDGLAGGDEQYF.

This clonotype has ten or more counts. The rearrangement joins TRBV15 to TRBJ2-3; D ambiguous. The CDR3 has 16 residues. V was shortened by 1 base and J by 2 bases, with 13 bases between the two germline ends. The germline V gene encodes CDR1 LNHNV and CDR2 YYDKDF (reference sequence). CDR3 residues: CATSRAAARLTDTQYF. CDR3 in DNA: TGTGCCACCAGCAGAGCGGCGGCCAGACTCACAGATACGCAGTATTTT.